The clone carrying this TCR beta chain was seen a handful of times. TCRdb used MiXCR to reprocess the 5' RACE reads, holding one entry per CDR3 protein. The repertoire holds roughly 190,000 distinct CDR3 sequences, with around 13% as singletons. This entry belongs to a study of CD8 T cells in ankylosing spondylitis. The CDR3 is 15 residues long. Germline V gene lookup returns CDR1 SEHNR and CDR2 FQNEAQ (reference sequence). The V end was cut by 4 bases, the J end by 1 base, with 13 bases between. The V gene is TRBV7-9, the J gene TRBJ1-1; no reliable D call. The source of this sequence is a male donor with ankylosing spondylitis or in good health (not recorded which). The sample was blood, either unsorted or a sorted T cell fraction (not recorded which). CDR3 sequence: CASSSGEGENTEAFF. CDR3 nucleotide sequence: TGTGCCAGCAGCTCCGGGGAGGGAGAGAACACTGAAGCTTTCTTT.